In its sample, the clone carrying this T cell receptor beta chain was seen many times. Its specificity is unknown. This entry comes from a study of CD8 T cells in ankylosing spondylitis. TCRdb independently ran MiXCR on the 5' RACE reads; one entry per CDR3 protein. The sample yields under 250,000 distinct CDR3 sequences, 9.5% to 12% seen once. The CDR3 has 17 amino acids. The J segment lost 6 bases and the V segment lost 0 bases, leaving 11 bases of the junction unmatched. CDR1 and CDR2 from the germline V gene are SGDLS and YYNGEE. Findings and limits, study-wide: Significant enrichment of disease-linked clones was reportedly seen in matched ankylosing spondylitis synovial fluid.

The chain uses TRBV9 and TRBJ2-1; 8 bases match TRBD2. The receptor's source is a male donor with ankylosing spondylitis or in good health (not recorded which). The sequencing input was blood, either unsorted or a sorted T cell fraction (not recorded which). The CDR3 here is CASSVAPQAGVPNEQFF. Here the CDR3 DNA reads TGTGCCAGCAGCGTAGCCCCCCAAGCGGGAGTACCCAATGAGCAGTTCTTC.